The entry below describes one TCR beta chain. Its target is unknown. The data stem from a study of cytomegalovirus exposure and HLA in healthy donors. As for the study in general: One earlier analysis, a look at 180 million or so T cells, found around 110 million unique TCR beta sequences.

The PCR was carried out with 60 Vbeta primers and 13 Jbeta primers. Measured with immunoSEQ multiplex PCR; TCRdb has only the in-frame clones, and not every one. The sample shows some 98,000 clones, roughly 80% of them seen only once. Points from the study as a whole: In a later analysis, CMV-associated beta chains were mostly HLA-associated, it appeared. Researchers catalogued approximately 160 TCR beta chains as cytomegalovirus-associated.

Germline lookup yields CDR1 SNHLY and CDR2 FYNNEI. Trimming removed 5 bases from V and 5 bases from J; junction bases left unmatched: 7. The CDR3 extends over 16 amino acids. The chain uses TRBV2 and TRBJ2-2, with 11 positions matching TRBD1. Sequencing was done on a sample of PBMCs. The TCR sequence derives from a man aged 40-50 years in good health and CMV-seronegative. As DNA, the CDR3 is TGTGCCAGCAGTAGGACAGGGGGCGAACAAACCGGGGAGCTGTTTTTT. Residues: CASSRTGGEQTGELFF.